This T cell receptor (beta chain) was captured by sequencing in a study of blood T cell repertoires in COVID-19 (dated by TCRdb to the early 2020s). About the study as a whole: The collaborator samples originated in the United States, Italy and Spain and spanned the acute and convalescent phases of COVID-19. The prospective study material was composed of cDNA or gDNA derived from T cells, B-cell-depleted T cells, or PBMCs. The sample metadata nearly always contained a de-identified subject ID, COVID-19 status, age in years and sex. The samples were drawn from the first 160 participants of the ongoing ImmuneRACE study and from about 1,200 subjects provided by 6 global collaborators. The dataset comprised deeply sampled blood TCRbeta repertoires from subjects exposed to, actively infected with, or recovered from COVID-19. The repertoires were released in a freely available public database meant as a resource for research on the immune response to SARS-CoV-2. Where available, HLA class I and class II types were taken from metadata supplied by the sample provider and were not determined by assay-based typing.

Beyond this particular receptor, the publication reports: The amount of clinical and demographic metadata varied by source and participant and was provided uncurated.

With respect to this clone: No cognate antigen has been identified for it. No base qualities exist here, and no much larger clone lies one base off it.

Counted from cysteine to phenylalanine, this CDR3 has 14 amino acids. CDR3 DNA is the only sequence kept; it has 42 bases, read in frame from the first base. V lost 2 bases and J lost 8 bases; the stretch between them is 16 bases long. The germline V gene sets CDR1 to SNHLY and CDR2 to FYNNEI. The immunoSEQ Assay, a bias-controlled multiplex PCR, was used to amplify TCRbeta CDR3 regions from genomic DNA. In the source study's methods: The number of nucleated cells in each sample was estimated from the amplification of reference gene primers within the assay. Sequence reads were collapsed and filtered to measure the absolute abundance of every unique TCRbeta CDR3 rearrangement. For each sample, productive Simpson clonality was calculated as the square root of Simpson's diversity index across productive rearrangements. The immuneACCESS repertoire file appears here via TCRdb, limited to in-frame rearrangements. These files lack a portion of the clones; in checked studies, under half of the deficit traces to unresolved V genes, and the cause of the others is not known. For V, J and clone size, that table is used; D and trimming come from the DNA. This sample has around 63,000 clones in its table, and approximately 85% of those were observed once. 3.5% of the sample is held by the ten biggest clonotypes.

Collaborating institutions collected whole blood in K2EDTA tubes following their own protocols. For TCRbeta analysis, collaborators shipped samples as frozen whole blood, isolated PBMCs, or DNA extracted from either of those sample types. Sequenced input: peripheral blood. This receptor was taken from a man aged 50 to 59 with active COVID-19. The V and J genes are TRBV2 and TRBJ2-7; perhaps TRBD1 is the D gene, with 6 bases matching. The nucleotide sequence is TGTGCCAGCAGTGAATTGCAGGGGTCTACGAAGCAGTACTTC. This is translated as CASSELQGSTKQYF. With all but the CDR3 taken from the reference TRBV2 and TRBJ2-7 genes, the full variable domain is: EPEVTQTPSHQVTQMGQEVILRCVPISNHLYFYWYRQILGQKVEFLVSFYNNEISEKSEIFDDQFSVERPDGSNFTLKIRSTKLEDSAMYFCASSELQGSTKQYFGPGTRLTVT.